The present T cell receptor beta chain was sequenced within a study of T-cell memory formation after mild COVID-19. The V gene lost 0 bases and the J gene lost 0 bases, with 10 bases spanning the gap. This CDR3 is built from 16 residues. The germline CDR1 and CDR2 sequences are MGHRA and YSYEKL. General study results and limits: The CD4+ clones that contracted clustered mainly within CM and EM, and the CD8+ clones concentrated in EMRA.

This clonotype was recorded at least ten times. Antigen unknown. TCR alpha and TCR beta cDNA libraries with sample barcodes and UMIs came from 5'RACE using constant-segment primers. TCRdb re-analysed the 5' RACE reads in MiXCR, keeping a single row per CDR3 protein. The table lists 200,000 to 250,000 distinct CDR3 sequences, roughly a tenth of them singletons. This clonotype was sampled from a young man who had mild COVID-19 (a few samples of this study predate the infection). Cell type and time point are not known. Material for sequencing was PBMCs or a T cell subset sorted from them (not recorded which). The chain combines TRBV4-1 with TRBJ2-3; D possibly corresponds to TRBD2 (6 bases). The CDR3 here is CASSQERGPSTDTQYF. The CDR3 DNA is TGCGCCAGCAGCCAAGAGCGGGGCCCGAGCACAGATACGCAGTATTTT.